This TCR beta chain was documented in a study of blood T cell repertoires in COVID-19 (dated by TCRdb to about 2020). About the full investigation: Collaborator samples came from the United States, Italy and Spain and covered acute and convalescent phases of COVID-19. Subjects who had been exposed to COVID-19, were actively infected with it, or had recovered from it provided the deeply sampled blood TCRbeta repertoires that made up the dataset. The material from the prospective study consisted of cDNA or gDNA derived from T cells, B-cell-depleted T cells, or PBMCs. The sample metadata nearly always contained a de-identified subject ID, COVID-19 status, age in years and sex. Where HLA class I and class II types were available, the types were taken from metadata supplied by the sample provider, not from assay-based typing. The repertoires were released in a freely available public database meant as a resource for research on the immune response to SARS-CoV-2. Samples were obtained from the ongoing ImmuneRACE study (first 160 participants) and from over 1,000 subjects provided by 6 global collaborators.

Overall results and qualifications from the work: The quantity of clinical and demographic metadata differed by source and by participant and was supplied without curation.

V is clipped by 2 bases and J by 4 bases, and the sequence between their germline boundaries is 11 bases long. Per the germline V gene, SGHVS is the CDR1 and FQNEAQ is the CDR2. From cysteine to phenylalanine, the CDR3 is 14 amino acids long. The kept DNA is CDR3 alone, 42 bases in frame from the first base. With respect to this clone: The target of this receptor is not known. No quality values exist for individual bases; no much larger clone is one base distant.

Collaborating institutions collected whole blood in K2EDTA tubes following their own protocols. For TCRbeta analysis, collaborators shipped samples in one of three forms: frozen whole blood, isolated PBMCs, or DNA extracted from either of those sample types. TCRbeta CDR3 regions were amplified from genomic DNA by means of the immunoSEQ Assay, a bias-controlled multiplex PCR. The original pipeline was this. Nucleated cell counts per sample were estimated from amplification of reference gene primers within the assay. To quantify the absolute abundance of each unique TCRbeta CDR3 rearrangement, sequence reads were collapsed and filtered. For each sample, productive Simpson clonality was calculated as the square root of Simpson's diversity index over productive rearrangements. TCRdb's version of the immuneACCESS table is confined to in-frame rearrangements and falls short of the full clone set. An unresolved V gene accounts for under half of the shortfall where checked; the remainder is of unknown origin. V and J calls and clone size follow that table, whereas D and trimming were derived from the DNA. The table for this sample lists some 88,000 clones; under 90% of them were counted only once. The leading ten clones occupy roughly 15% of the sample.

Sequencing was carried out using peripheral blood. This TCR was recovered from a woman aged 70-85 years with acute or convalescent COVID-19. The sequence joins TRBV7-8 to TRBJ1-2; TRBD1 could be the D gene, as 5 bases match. CDR3 loop: CASSLSRAGYGYTF. The sequenced DNA: TGTGCCAGCAGCTTAAGCAGGGCCGGCTATGGCTACACCTTC.